This TCR beta chain stems from a study of blood T cell repertoires in COVID-19. Overall study: The origin of the acute and convalescent COVID-19 samples was the United States, Italy and Spain. Nucleic acid was either cDNA or gDNA, and it came from T cells, B-cell-depleted T cells, or PBMCs.

This clone has more than one count but fewer than ten. Source study methods: The authors estimated nucleated cell counts from reference gene primer amplification. Data came from immunoSEQ multiplex PCR; TCRdb stores just in-frame clones and leaves some out. V, J and clone size were drawn from that table, and D and trimming were deduced from the DNA. There are around 70,000 clones in the sample; 84% occur only once, and around a third lies in the top ten. V was cut by 2 bases and J by 2 bases, with 13 bases left in between. This CDR3 is built from 17 residues. CDR1 is KGHSH and CDR2 is LQKENI in the germline V gene.

Sample: peripheral blood. The rearrangement links TRBV18 to TRBJ2-6; maybe TRBD2 (5 bases). This clonotype originated in a man between 70 and 80 years old with acute or convalescent COVID-19. In DNA form, the CDR3 reads TGTGCCAGCTCACCATTCCCTGTGGGAGCTGGGGCCAACGTCCTGACTTTC. Its translation: CASSPFPVGAGANVLTF.